The next 23 T cell receptor beta chains were all read from a single sample in a study of CD4 T cells in relation to SARS-CoV-2 and coronaviruses. Data came from immunoSEQ multiplex PCR; TCRdb stores just in-frame clones and leaves some out. The table has 20,000 or so clones, about 73% seen once. No antigen has been identified for these receptors. Unexposed donor CD4+ T cells date from about 2011-2018, before the COVID-19 pandemic. Isolation of CD4+ T cells took place after 10 days in culture. Input material: CD4+ T cells from PBMCs, cultured in vitro. These receptors originate from a human donor in good health.

This rearrangement joins TRBV19 to TRBJ2-3; 8 bases line up with TRBD2. J lost 3 bases, V lost 1 base, and 6 bases had no gene match. CDR3 length: 16 residues. Germline V gene sequence: CDR1 LNHDA, CDR2 SQIVND (reference sequence). CDR3 residues: CASSIAGGRWTDTQYF. CDR3 DNA sequence: TGTGCCAGTAGTATAGCGGGAGGGAGGTGGACAGATACGCAGTATTTT.

J is TRBJ2-3 and V is TRBV27; 9 bases map to TRBD1. J was trimmed by 4 bases and V by 6 bases; bases with no gene match: 8. The CDR3 totals 15 residues. The V gene's germline CDR1 is MNHEY and CDR2 SMNVEV (reference sequence). This CDR3 is CASSKDRGVADTQYF. The CDR3 DNA sequence: TGTGCCAGCAGCAAGGACAGGGGAGTGGCAGATACGCAGTATTTT.

The chain is built from TRBV18 and TRBJ1-6; D not certain. The CDR3 contains 13 residues. V lost 0 bases, J lost 9 bases, and 6 bases lay in between. The V gene's germline CDR1 is KGHSH and CDR2 LQKENI. CDR3 coding DNA: TGTGCCAGCTCACCACCCGGGTCTTCACCCCTCCACTTT. Translating gives CASSPPGSSPLHF.

The V call is TRBV9, the J call TRBJ2-5, with D perhaps TRBD1 or TRBD2 (5 bases each). V dropped 3 bases and J dropped 5 bases, with 20 bases sitting between them. From germline, CDR1 is SGDLS and CDR2 YYNGEE. This CDR3 is 16 amino acids long. The CDR3 nucleotides read TGTGCCAGCAGCGGGGACCCTATGGGGTGGTGGGAGACCCAGTACTTC. It yields the protein CASSGDPMGWWETQYF. Using reference TRBV9 and TRBJ2-5 for the parts outside the CDR3, the full variable domain is DSGVTQTPKHLITATGQRVTLRCSPRSGDLSVYWYQQSLDQGLQFLIQYYNGEERAKGNILERFSAQQFPDLHSELNLSSLELGDSALYFCASSGDPMGWWETQYFGPGTRLLVL.

This sequence joins TRBV2 and TRBJ1-3; D remains ambiguous. Trimming left V 4 bases short and J 8 bases short, with 9 bases between. The CDR3 runs to 12 residues. Germline CDR1 reads SNHLY; CDR2 reads FYNNEI. CDR3: CASSAEGHTIYF. DNA for the CDR3: TGTGCCAGCAGTGCCGAGGGCCACACCATATATTTT.

The CDR3: CSPAVQGCTEAFF. The CDR3 DNA reads TGCAGCCCCGCGGTACAGGGCTGCACTGAAGCTTTCTTT. This chain joins TRBV29-1 and TRBJ1-1, with D maybe TRBD1 (6 bases). Between the trimmed V and J ends, which lost 8 bases and 4 bases, there was a span of 17 bases. From germline, CDR1 is SQVTM and CDR2 ANQGSEA. The CDR3 has 13 residues.

The chain links TRBV5-1 to TRBJ1-4; TRBD1 is a possible D gene (6 bases). Germline V lookup: CDR1 SGHRS, CDR2 YFSETQ. This CDR3 is 17 amino acids long. Deletions cut 1 base from V and 8 bases from J, with 21 bases between. The CDR3 spells CASSLTHSRGYGEKLFF. The CDR3 bases are TGCGCCAGCAGCTTGACCCACTCCAGGGGATATGGAGAAAAACTGTTTTTT.

J is TRBJ2-5 and V is TRBV19; 9 nucleotides match TRBD1. J gave up 6 bases and V 8 bases, and 13 bases lay outside the gene matches. The germline CDR1 and CDR2 sequences are LNHDA and SQIVND (reference sequence). This CDR3 contains 15 residues. The CDR3 DNA follows: TGTGCCAGTGGCACCGGGACAGGGTCAACGAAGACCCAGTACTTC. This sequence encodes CASGTGTGSTKTQYF. The entire variable domain, with the rest obtained from reference TRBV19 and TRBJ2-5, is as follows: DGGITQSPKYLFRKEGQNVTLSCEQNLNHDAMYWYRQDPGQGLRLIYYSQIVNDFQKGDIAEGYSVSREKKESFPLTVTSAQKNPTAFYLCASGTGTGSTKTQYFGPGTRLLVL.

This clone has just a few counts. The V and J genes are TRBV4-1 and TRBJ1-2, with TRBD1 identical over 10 bases. CDR1 is MGHRA, CDR2 YSYEKL, per germline. This CDR3 is 15 amino acids long. V trimming: 0 bases; J trimming: 8 bases; junction bases outside the gene matches: 6. CDR3 loop: CASSQEGDRGFGYTF. CDR3 DNA: TGCGCCAGCAGCCAAGAAGGGGACAGGGGATTCGGCTACACCTTC.

The chain uses TRBV11-2 and TRBJ1-1, with D unclear. CDR3 length: 14 amino acids. CDR1 is SGHAT and CDR2 is FQNNGV in the germline V gene. V was pared by 5 bases and J by 3 bases, with 13 bases between. The CDR3 loop reads CASSAKMRDTEAFF. In DNA form, the CDR3 reads TGTGCCAGCAGCGCCAAGATGAGGGACACTGAAGCTTTCTTT.

The chain uses TRBV5-4 and TRBJ2-6; no clear D gene. V was clipped by 4 bases and J by 0 bases, with 11 bases between them. Germline lookup yields CDR1 SGHNT and CDR2 YYREEE (reference sequence). The CDR3 runs to 16 residues. CDR3: CASSPGLDSGANVLTF. CDR3 coding DNA: TGTGCCAGCAGCCCTGGTCTTGACTCTGGGGCCAACGTCCTGACTTTC.

This sequence joins TRBV6-2 or TRBV6-3 and TRBJ2-3; 14 bases align to TRBD2. Losses at the gene ends were 2 bases for V and 3 bases for J; bases not matched to a gene: 1. CDR1 and CDR2 from the germline V gene are MNHEY and SVGEGT. CDR3 length: 16 amino acids. CDR3 loop: CASSYGTSGGTDTQYF. CDR3 nucleotides: TGTGCCAGCAGTTACGGGACTAGCGGGGGTACAGATACGCAGTATTTT.

The chain carries TRBV6-1 and TRBJ2-7; TRBD1 agrees at 8 bases. The CDR3 has 14 residues. V was pared by 3 bases and J by 3 bases, with 4 bases of the junction left unmatched. CDR1 and CDR2 (germline): MNHNS, SASEGT. CDR3 sequence: CASSDWTGIYEQYF. In nucleotides, the CDR3 is TGTGCCAGCAGTGATTGGACAGGGATCTACGAGCAGTACTTC.

This rearrangement joins TRBV18 to TRBJ1-1; D is possibly TRBD1 (6 bases). The CDR3 contains 14 residues. The germline V gene has CDR1 KGHSH and CDR2 LQKENI. V was trimmed by 6 bases and J by 4 bases, leaving 15 bases between them. Here the CDR3 reads CASSLGEGGTEAFF. CDR3 sequence (DNA): TGTGCCAGCTCCTTGGGGGAAGGGGGCACTGAAGCTTTCTTT.

The chain has TRBV3-1 (or the pseudogene TRBV3-2) and TRBJ2-7; 9 nucleotides align to TRBD2. Trimming removed 4 bases from V and 5 bases from J; junction bases left unmatched: 12. There are 16 residues in the CDR3. CDR1 and CDR2 from the germline V gene are LGHDT and YNNKEL (reference sequence). The DNA of the CDR3 is TGTGCCAGCAGCCCCCCTGCGGGGGGGCCTCGGGACGAGCAGTACTTC. Protein sequence: CASSPPAGGPRDEQYF.

CDR3 protein: CASSQGLAGKLAYEQYF. In nucleotides, the CDR3 is TGCGCCAGCAGCCAGGGATTAGCAGGCAAACTGGCCTACGAGCAGTACTTC. The rearrangement uses TRBV4-1 and TRBJ2-7; D is ambiguous. CDR3 length: 17 amino acids. Germline assignment: CDR1 MGHRA and CDR2 YSYEKL. V lost 3 bases and J 2 bases, leaving 20 bases between the germline ends.

V is TRBV7-9 and J is TRBJ2-5; TRBD2 is a possible D gene (6 bases). Trimming took 5 bases from V and 5 from J, leaving 18 bases between them. This CDR3 has 15 residues. Germline loops: CDR1 SEHNR, CDR2 FQNEAQ (reference sequence). CDR3 residues: CASSPPFRSGETQYF. The DNA of the CDR3 is TGTGCCAGCAGCCCACCCTTCCGGAGCGGGGAGACCCAGTACTTC.

A few counts support this clone. The genes are TRBV27 and TRBJ1-2, with D perhaps matching TRBD1 (5 bases). CDR3 size: 15 residues. Looked up from germline, CDR1 is MNHEY and CDR2 is SMNVEV (reference sequence). V gave up 5 bases and J gave up 0 bases, with 13 bases separating them. The CDR3 bases are TGTGCCAGCAGTCCCCGGGACGGCACTAACTATGGCTACACCTTC. The encoded protein is CASSPRDGTNYGYTF.

In its sample, this clone was seen a few times. Here the CDR3 reads CASSFSASTDTQYF. CDR3 DNA sequence: TGTGCCAGCAGTTTTAGCGCTAGCACAGATACGCAGTATTTT. The chain uses TRBV6-6 and TRBJ2-3; D is perhaps TRBD2 (5 bases). V lost 4 bases to trimming and J lost 0 bases, with 8 bases between them. Germline CDR1 MNHNY, CDR2 SVGAGI (reference sequence). The CDR3 spans 14 residues.

This clone appeared a few times. The chain is built from TRBV5-1 and TRBJ2-1; 9 nucleotides align to TRBD2. This CDR3 region has 15 residues. Germline loops: CDR1 SGHRS, CDR2 YFSETQ. V lost 0 bases and J lost 5; bases outside the gene matches: 3. CDR3 protein: CASSLGGRADNEQFF. In DNA, the CDR3 is TGCGCCAGCAGCTTGGGCGGGAGGGCTGACAATGAGCAGTTCTTC.

This clone was detected only a few times. The J gene is TRBJ2-7, the V gene TRBV12-3 or TRBV12-4; the D is unclear. This CDR3 spans 12 amino acids. Trimming took 6 bases from V and 7 from J, leaving 13 bases between them. For the CDR3, the DNA is TGTGCCAGCAGCCTAAATTCAGAAGAGCAGTACTTC. Translating gives CASSLNSEEQYF.

CDR3 DNA: TGTGCCAGCAGGGACAGGGGACGCAATGAAAAACTGTTTTTT. Its protein product is CASRDRGRNEKLFF. The chain links TRBV6-5 to TRBJ1-4; TRBD1 aligns across 9 bases. After removal of 6 bases from V and 5 bases from J, the junction contained 4 bases not matched to a gene. Per germline, CDR1 MNHEY and CDR2 SVGAGI. The CDR3 loop spans 14 amino acids.

The genes are TRBV5-1 and TRBJ2-1; D gene uncertain. CDR3 length equals 13 residues. V lost 0 bases and J 7 bases, leaving 8 bases between the germline ends. Germline V gene sequence: CDR1 SGHRS, CDR2 YFSETQ. The CDR3: CASSLVSGNEQFF. DNA for the CDR3: TGCGCCAGCAGCTTGGTATCTGGGAATGAGCAGTTCTTC.